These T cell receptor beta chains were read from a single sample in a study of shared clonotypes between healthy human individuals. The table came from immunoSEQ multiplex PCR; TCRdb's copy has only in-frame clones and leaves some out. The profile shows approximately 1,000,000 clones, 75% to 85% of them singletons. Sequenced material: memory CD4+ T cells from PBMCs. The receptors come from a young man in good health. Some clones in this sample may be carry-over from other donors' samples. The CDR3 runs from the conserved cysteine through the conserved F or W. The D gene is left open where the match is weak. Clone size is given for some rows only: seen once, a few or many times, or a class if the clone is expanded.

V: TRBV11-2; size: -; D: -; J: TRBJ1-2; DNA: TGTGCCAGCACCCCCGATCTCAGGGTCGACTATGGCTACACCTTC; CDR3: CASTPDLRVDYGYTF
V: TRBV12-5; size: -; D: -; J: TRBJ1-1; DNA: TGTGCTAGTGGTGGGGGCGGGAACTCTGAAGCTTTCTTT; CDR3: CASGGGGNSEAFF
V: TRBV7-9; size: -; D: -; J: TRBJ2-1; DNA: TGTGCCAGCAGCTCACACCTTAATGAGCAGTTCTTC; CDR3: CASSSHLNEQFF
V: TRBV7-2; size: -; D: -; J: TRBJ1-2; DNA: TGTGCCAGCAGCCCCCGATTGTTGACGGACGACTATGGCTACACCTTC; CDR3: CASSPRLLTDDYGYTF
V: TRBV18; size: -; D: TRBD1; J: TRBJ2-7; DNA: TGTGCCAGCTCCCGGGACAGGGGACTCGAGCAGTACTTC; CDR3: CASSRDRGLEQYF
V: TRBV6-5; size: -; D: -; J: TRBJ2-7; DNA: TGTGCCAGCACTCCGCGCGGGACAGAGTACGAGCAGTACTTC; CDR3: CASTPRGTEYEQYF
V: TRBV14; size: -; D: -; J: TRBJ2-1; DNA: TGTGCCAGCAGCCAAGATTTTCGGACTATCTTCCATGAGCAGTTCTTC; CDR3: CASSQDFRTIFHEQFF
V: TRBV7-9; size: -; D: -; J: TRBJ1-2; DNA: TGTGCCAGCAGCTTGGAAGATGGCTACACCTTC; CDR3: CASSLEDGYTF
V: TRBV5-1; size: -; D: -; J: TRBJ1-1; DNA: TGCGCCAGCAGCTTGGACACAGGTGGTACTGAAGCTTTCTTT; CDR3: CASSLDTGGTEAFF
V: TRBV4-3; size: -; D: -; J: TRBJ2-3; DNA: TGCGCCAGCAGCCTCGGACTCACAGATACGCAGTATTTT; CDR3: CASSLGLTDTQYF
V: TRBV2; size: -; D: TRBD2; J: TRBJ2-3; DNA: TGTGCCAGCAGCAAAGTGGGGGGGATAGATACGCAGTATTTT; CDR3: CASSKVGGIDTQYF
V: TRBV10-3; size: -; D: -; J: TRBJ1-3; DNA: TGTGCCATCAGTGAGTCTGAGGGGTATGGAAACACCATATATTTT; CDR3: CAISESEGYGNTIYF
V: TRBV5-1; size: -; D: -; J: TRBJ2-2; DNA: TGCGCCAGCAGGGGAACAGCGTCTCCGAACACCGGGGAGCTGTTTTTT; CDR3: CASRGTASPNTGELFF
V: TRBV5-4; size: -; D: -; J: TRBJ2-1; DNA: TGTGCCAGCAGCTCGGTCCTCTCCTACAATGAGCAGTTCTTC; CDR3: CASSSVLSYNEQFF
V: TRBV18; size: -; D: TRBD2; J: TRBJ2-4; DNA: TGTGCCAGCTCACCACCCCCTAGCGGGTCGTGGGACTTC; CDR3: CASSPPPSGSWDF
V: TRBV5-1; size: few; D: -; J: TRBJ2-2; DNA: TGCGCCAGCAGCTTGGAACTGACCGGGGAGCTGTTTTTT; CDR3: CASSLELTGELFF
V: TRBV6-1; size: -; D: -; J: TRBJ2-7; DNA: TGTGCCAGCAGTGAAGTGAACGAGCAGTACTTC; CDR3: CASSEVNEQYF
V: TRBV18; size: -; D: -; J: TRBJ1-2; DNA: TGTGCCAGCTCACGAGATTCGACGGAGATTGTCGGTGGCTACACCTTC; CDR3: CASSRDSTEIVGGYTF
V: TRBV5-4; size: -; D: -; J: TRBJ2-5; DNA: TGTGCCAGCAGCTTCACTACCGGGACGAAAGAGACCCAGTACTTC; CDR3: CASSFTTGTKETQYF
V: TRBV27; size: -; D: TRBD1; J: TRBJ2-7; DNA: TGTGCCAGCAGTCGTCAGGGGGTAGGAGCCTACGAGCAGTACTTC; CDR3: CASSRQGVGAYEQYF
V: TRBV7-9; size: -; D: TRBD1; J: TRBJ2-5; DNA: TGTGCCAGCAGCCCAGAGACAGGGCGGACACACCAAGAGACCCAGTACTTC; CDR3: CASSPETGRTHQETQYF
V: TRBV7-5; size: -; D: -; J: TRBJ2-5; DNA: TGTGTCAGAAGCACCGTCAAGCGGGAGGTGGCCTATATCCCCTTGTACCAAGAGACCCAGTACTTC; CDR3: CVRSTVKREVAYIPLYQETQYF
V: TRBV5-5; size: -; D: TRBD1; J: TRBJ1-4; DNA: TGTGCCAGCAGCTTGGTCTGGACAGGGGGCGAAAAACTGTTTTTT; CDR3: CASSLVWTGGEKLFF
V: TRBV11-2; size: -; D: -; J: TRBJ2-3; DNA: TGTGCCAGCCATGGGGGACATTTCAGCACAGATACGCAGTATTTT; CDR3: CASHGGHFSTDTQYF
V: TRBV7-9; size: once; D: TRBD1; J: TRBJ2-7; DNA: TGTGCCAGCAGCTTACCACAGGGGGCGGGCGAGCAGTACTTC; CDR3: CASSLPQGAGEQYF
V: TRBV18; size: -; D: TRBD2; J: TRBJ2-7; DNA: TGTGCCAGCTCACCACCGGGACTAGCAACCGAGCAGTACTTC; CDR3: CASSPPGLATEQYF
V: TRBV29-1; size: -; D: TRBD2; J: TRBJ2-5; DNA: TGCAGCGTCTCTAGCGGGGAAGAGACCCAGTACTTC; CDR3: CSVSSGEETQYF
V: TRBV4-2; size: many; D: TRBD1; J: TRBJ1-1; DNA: TGTGCCAGCAGCCAAGCGGACAGGTTGCGGCACACTGAAGCTTTCTTT; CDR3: CASSQADRLRHTEAFF
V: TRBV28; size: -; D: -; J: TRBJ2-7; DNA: TGTGCCAGCGTTACCGACTTAAGCTCCTACGAGCAGTACTTC; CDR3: CASVTDLSSYEQYF
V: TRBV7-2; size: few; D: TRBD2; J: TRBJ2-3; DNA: TGTGCCAGCAACCAGGGACTAGCGGGAGATACGCAGTATTTT; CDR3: CASNQGLAGDTQYF
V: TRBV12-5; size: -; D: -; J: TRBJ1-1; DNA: TGTGCTAGTGGTTTGGTTCTGGGCGAGGGGTTTAACACTGAAGCTTTCTTT; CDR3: CASGLVLGEGFNTEAFF
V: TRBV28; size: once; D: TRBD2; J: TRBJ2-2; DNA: TGTGCCAGCAGAACCGGGGGGACCTTCGCGGGGCTGTTTTTT; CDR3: CASRTGGTFAGLFF
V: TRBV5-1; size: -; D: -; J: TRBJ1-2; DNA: TGCGCCAGCAGCTTGGGGGAGCAGGGAGGCGCCTATGGCTACACCTTC; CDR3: CASSLGEQGGAYGYTF
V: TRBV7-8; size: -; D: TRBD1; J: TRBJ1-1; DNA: TGTGCCAGCAGCTTAGGGGGCGACAGGGTTGGTGCTTTCTTT; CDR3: CASSLGGDRVGAFF
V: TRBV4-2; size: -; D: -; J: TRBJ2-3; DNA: TGTGCCAGCAGCCAAGGGGCGGGCTCAGATACGCAGTATTTT; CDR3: CASSQGAGSDTQYF
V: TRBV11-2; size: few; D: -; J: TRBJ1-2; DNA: TGTGCCAGCAGCTCGGGCCACTATGGCTACACCTTC; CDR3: CASSSGHYGYTF
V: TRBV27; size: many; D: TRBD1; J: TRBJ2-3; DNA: TGTGCCAGCAGTTTATTAGGGACAGGGAGGACAGATACGCAGTATTTT; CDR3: CASSLLGTGRTDTQYF
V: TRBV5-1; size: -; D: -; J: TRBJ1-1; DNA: TGCGCCAGCAGCTTGTGGGGGGCGGACACTGAAGCTTTCTTT; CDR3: CASSLWGADTEAFF
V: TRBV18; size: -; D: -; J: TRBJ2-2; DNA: TGTGCCAGCTCACCACCGATCAGCCCGAACACCGGGGAGCTGTTTTTT; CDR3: CASSPPISPNTGELFF
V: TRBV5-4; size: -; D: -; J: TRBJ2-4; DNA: TGTGCCAGCAGCTTTCGGGGAGATGTAAAAAACATTCAGTACTTC; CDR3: CASSFRGDVKNIQYF
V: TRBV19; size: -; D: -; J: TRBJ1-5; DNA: TGTGCCAGTAGTATAGCCGGGTATGAGCCCCAGCATTTT; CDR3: CASSIAGYEPQHF